This TCR beta chain derives from a study of control samples from healthy donors and cancer patients (dated by TCRdb to the early 2020s). The library was generated by the immunoSEQ multiplex PCR assay. TCRdb stores this immuneACCESS table with in-frame sequences only. Part of the clones is absent; in the studies checked, under half of the shortfall reflects unresolved V genes, and no reason is known for the rest. The sample profile shows around 5,100 clones; around four fifths of them were found once. Of the sample, 6% to 9% falls within the top ten clones. Concerning this clone: Which antigen it targets is not known. No much larger clonotype is one base removed from it; base qualities were not supplied.

The CDR3 spans 16 residues, from the cysteine through the phenylalanine. Only CDR3 DNA is held: 48 bases, read in frame from base 1. The germline V gene supplies CDR1 MNHEY and CDR2 SVGEGT. V and J lose 6 bases and 7 bases, and a span of 21 bases separates them. The material sequenced was formalin-fixed, paraffin-embedded tissue. The source of this sequence is a female donor with lung cancer. This chain is built from TRBV6-2 or TRBV6-3 and TRBJ1-4; the best D guess is TRBD1, with 6 bases matching. In nucleotide form, the sequence is TGTGCCAGCAGCCCTCGGGGGGCGGGTCTAGGTGAAAAACTGTTTTTT. It translates as CASSPRGAGLGEKLFF.